Detailed here is one T cell receptor beta chain. Its antigen remains unidentified. This record belongs to a study of T cell repertoires in cytomegalovirus infection. The study, taken as a whole, reports: HLA-C-restricted, CMV-specific TCR beta clonotypes were dominant ex vivo.

TCRdb re-called the reads through MiXCR, storing one row per CDR3 protein. The sample carries approximately 350,000 distinct CDR3 sequences, about 34% recorded once. CDR1 and CDR2 from the germline V gene are SGHTA and FQGTGA. The CDR3 loop spans 16 amino acids. The V gene end was trimmed by 5 bases and the J gene end by 3 bases; junction bases not matched to a gene: 4. The specimen comprised cultured PBMCs, sampled from culture after CMV antigen stimulation. The rearrangement links TRBV7-3 to TRBJ2-3; the match to TRBD2 covers 14 bases. This receptor was obtained from a human donor in good health (CMV status not recorded). Some clones in this sample may be carry-over from other donors' samples. In DNA, the CDR3 is TGTGCCAGCAGCCGACTAGCGGGAGGGGCGACAGATACGCAGTATTTT. Protein: CASSRLAGGATDTQYF. The complete variable domain, with remaining parts taken from reference TRBV7-3 and TRBJ2-3, reads GAGVSQTPSNKVTEKGKYVELRCDPISGHTALYWYRQSLGQGPEFLIYFQGTGAADDSGLPNDRFFAVRPEGSVSTLKIQRTERGDSAVYLCASSRLAGGATDTQYFGPGTRLTVL.